A single sample gave rise to the 24 T cell receptor beta chains below, sequenced in a study of cytomegalovirus exposure and HLA in healthy donors. PCR amplification relied on 60 Vbeta primers (plus 13 Jbeta primers). Here immunoSEQ multiplex PCR was the method, and the copy in TCRdb shows in-frame clones only, minus some. The sample records 150,000 to 200,000 clones, 75% to 85% being singletons. The specimen was PBMCs. The receptors originated from a woman between 50 and 59 years old in good health and CMV-seropositive.

The rearrangement links TRBV5-1 to TRBJ2-3; 15 bases match TRBD2. The CDR3 consists of 15 residues. The V gene's germline CDR1 is SGHRS and CDR2 YFSETQ. After removal of 4 bases from V and 7 bases from J, the junction contained 4 bases not matched to a gene. The CDR3 here is CASSPGLAGGHTQYF. The CDR3 DNA sequence: TGCGCCAGCAGCCCGGGACTAGCGGGGGGCCATACGCAGTATTTT.

This clone turned up a few times. This chain uses TRBV11-3 with TRBJ2-2; D call uncertain. The CDR3 has 14 residues. Trimming removed 1 base from V and 2 bases from J, with 5 bases in between. Per germline, CDR1 SGHNT and CDR2 YENEEA. In DNA, the CDR3 is TGTGCCAGCAGCTTAGGGAGCAACACCGGGGAGCTGTTTTTT. This sequence encodes CASSLGSNTGELFF.

The rearrangement joins TRBV30 to TRBJ1-2; no clear D gene. This CDR3 comprises 10 residues. V was cut by 7 bases and J by 6 bases, with 9 bases left in between. Looked up from germline, CDR1 is GTSNPN and CDR2 is SVGIG (reference sequence). The CDR3 spells CAFGSNGYTF. CDR3 nucleotides: TGTGCCTTCGGGTCTAATGGCTACACCTTC. The full variable domain, completed using reference TRBV30 and TRBJ1-2, is SQTIHQWPATLVQPVGSPLSLECTVEGTSNPNLYWYRQAAGRGLQLLFYSVGIGQISSEVPQNLSASRPQDRQFILSSKKLLLSDSGFYLCAFGSNGYTFGSGTRLTVV.

This clone showed up just once. Here the CDR3 reads CASSPGGAITGELFF. CDR3 coding DNA: TGTGCCAGCAGCCCGGGGGGGGCGATCACCGGGGAGCTGTTTTTT. V usage is TRBV7-6 and J usage is TRBJ2-2; 8 bases align to TRBD2. CDR3 length: 15 amino acids. CDR1 and CDR2 from the germline V gene are SGHVS and FNYEAQ. V trimming: 5 bases; J trimming: 4 bases; junction bases outside the gene matches: 6.

The V and J genes are TRBV15 and TRBJ2-3; TRBD2 aligns across 7 bases. The CDR3 loop spans 15 amino acids. Germline V gene lookup returns CDR1 LNHNV and CDR2 YYDKDF (reference sequence). Trimming took 5 bases from V and 6 from J; bases not matched to a gene: 11. CDR3 sequence reads: CATSDPGLRKDTQYF. The CDR3 DNA reads TGTGCCACCAGCGACCCGGGACTACGAAAGGATACGCAGTATTTT.

This clone occurred a few times. The rearrangement links TRBV4-1 to TRBJ2-7; 10 bases are a match to TRBD1. With V trimmed by 1 base and J by 2 bases, 5 bases remained unmatched. The CDR3 runs to 16 residues. Germline CDR1 MGHRA, CDR2 YSYEKL. In DNA form, the CDR3 reads TGCGCCAGCAGCCAAGGGATTGGACAGGGGGCCTACGAGCAGTACTTC. Protein product: CASSQGIGQGAYEQYF.

The chain combines TRBV5-6 with TRBJ2-1; TRBD2 matches at 14 bases. J lost 7 bases, V lost 2 bases, and 11 bases had no gene match. CDR3 size: 18 residues. CDR1 SGHDT and CDR2 YYEEEE come from the germline V gene. The CDR3 DNA follows: TGTGCCAGCAGCTTACTTCAGACTAGCGGGGGGGCCGGGAATGAGCAGTTCTTC. This translates into CASSLLQTSGGAGNEQFF.

In the case of this clone: At one end, the junction sequence differs from germline, possibly due to a read error. V gene TRBV13 combines with J gene TRBJ2-2, with D possibly matching TRBD1 (5 bases). Germline assignment: CDR1 PRHDT and CDR2 FYEKMQ (reference sequence). The CDR3 has 14 residues. The CDR3 loop reads CANSSRGVNGELFF. DNA for the CDR3: TGTGCCAACAGCTCTAGGGGTGTGAACGGGGAGCTGTTTTTT.

This rearrangement joins TRBV19 to TRBJ2-3; TRBD2 matches at 8 bases. The length of the CDR3 is 16 residues. The V and J ends lost 4 bases and 3 bases, in that order; junction bases with no gene match: 9. The germline gives CDR1 LNHDA, CDR2 SQIVND (reference sequence). The CDR3 DNA reads TGTGCCAGTAGTAACCCCGCGGGGGGCTGGACAGATACGCAGTATTTT. Its protein is CASSNPAGGWTDTQYF. Drawing the rest from reference TRBV19 and TRBJ2-3, the complete variable domain is DGGITQSPKYLFRKEGQNVTLSCEQNLNHDAMYWYRQDPGQGLRLIYYSQIVNDFQKGDIAEGYSVSREKKESFPLTVTSAQKNPTAFYLCASSNPAGGWTDTQYFGPGTRLTVL.

The chain joins TRBV29-1 to TRBJ1-1, with D possibly TRBD1 on 5 matching bases. CDR3 length equals 14 residues. CDR1 and CDR2 (germline): SQVTM, ANQGSEA. V was clipped by 1 base and J by 8 bases, with 17 bases between them. CDR3 amino acids: CSVEVRGAVMEAFF. CDR3 nucleotide sequence: TGCAGCGTTGAAGTAAGGGGCGCAGTGATGGAAGCTTTCTTT.

This clone has just one count. V gene TRBV15 combines with J gene TRBJ2-2; the D is unclear. V gave up 3 bases and J gave up 2 bases, with 16 bases separating them. The CDR3 loop spans 17 amino acids. Germline V CDR1 and CDR2: LNHNV, YYDKDF (reference sequence). The CDR3 loop reads CATSSWSRPQNTGELFF. The CDR3 bases are TGTGCCACCAGCAGCTGGAGTCGGCCACAAAACACCGGGGAGCTGTTTTTT.

The rearrangement joins TRBV7-6 to TRBJ2-7, with TRBD1 as a possible D gene (6 bases). The CDR3 loop spans 15 amino acids. Trimming pared 1 base from V and 4 bases from J, leaving 14 bases between. Germline-derived CDR1 and CDR2 are SGHVS and FNYEAQ. CDR3 nucleotides: TGTGCCAGCAGCTTAGACCCGGGACAAAGGTACGAGCAGTACTTC. Residues: CASSLDPGQRYEQYF.

This clone has a handful of counts. The J gene is TRBJ1-3, the V gene TRBV7-8; the match to TRBD1 covers 8 bases. V dropped 5 bases and J dropped 6; count of bases not matched to a gene: 6. The CDR3 loop spans 14 amino acids. Germline-derived CDR1 and CDR2 are SGHVS and FQNEAQ. The CDR3 DNA sequence: TGTGCCAGCAGCACAAGGACAGGGAAAAACACCATATATTTT. Amino acids: CASSTRTGKNTIYF.

This CDR3 reads CASSRDRAISGNTIYF. CDR3 coding DNA: TGTGCCAGCAGTAGAGACAGAGCGATCTCTGGAAACACCATATATTTT. The V and J genes are TRBV2 and TRBJ1-3, with a weak D call TRBD1 (5 bases). This CDR3 region has 16 residues. Trimming stripped 5 bases from V and 0 bases from J, with 14 bases between. Germline CDR1 and CDR2: SNHLY and FYNNEI.

This clone showed up just once. J is TRBJ2-7 and V is TRBV21-1; TRBD1 is taken as the D call from the table, unchecked against the DNA. TRBV21-1 is recorded as a pseudogene. This CDR3 is 14 amino acids long. Written as DNA, the CDR3 is TGTGCCAGCAGCGGACCCGGGACAGGGGGGGAGCAGTACTTC. It encodes CASSGPGTGGEQYF.

The count of this clone is one. The junction shows a germline mismatch at one end, possibly a read error. V gene TRBV5-4 combines with J gene TRBJ2-3, with 8 bases fitting TRBD2. The CDR3 is 15 amino acids. Germline V gives CDR1 SGHNT, CDR2 YYREEE (reference sequence). The CDR3 here is CASSLGLGDTDTQYF. Written as DNA, the CDR3 is TGTGCCAGCAGTTTGGGACTAGGCGACACAGATACGCAGTATTTT.

The V gene is TRBV10-2, the J gene TRBJ1-5; a weak D match, TRBD1 (5 bases). Per the germline V gene, CDR1 is WSHSY and CDR2 is SAAADI. The ends were cut back, 0 bases at V and 1 base at J, with 13 bases in the middle. The CDR3 consists of 17 residues. CDR3 amino acids: CASSESERGLSNQPQHF. DNA for the CDR3: TGCGCCAGCAGTGAGTCGGAAAGGGGCTTAAGCAATCAGCCCCAGCATTTT.

CDR3 sequence reads: CASSYSDTLSAYEQYF. DNA for the CDR3: TGTGCCAGCAGTTACTCGGACACCTTGTCCGCCTACGAGCAGTACTTC. The chain carries TRBV6-5 and TRBJ2-7; D might be TRBD1 (5 bases). The CDR3 covers 16 residues. Germline lookup yields CDR1 MNHEY and CDR2 SVGAGI. V gave up 0 bases and J gave up 2 bases, with 14 bases separating them.

V gene TRBV6-6 combines with J gene TRBJ1-2, with a tentative D call TRBD1 (5 bases). Germline V gene data show CDR1 as MNHNY and CDR2 as SVGAGI (reference sequence). Deletions cut 5 bases from V and 3 bases from J, with 19 bases between. CDR3 length equals 16 residues. CDR3 amino acids: CASSTLRDFGDYGYTF. The CDR3 DNA follows: TGTGCCAGCAGTACTCTCCGGGACTTCGGGGACTATGGCTACACCTTC.

The gene calls are TRBV2 and TRBJ2-2; 7 nucleotides match TRBD1. CDR1 and CDR2 from the germline V gene are SNHLY and FYNNEI. The CDR3 length is 16 residues. V lost 5 bases, J lost 1 base, and 7 bases stayed unmatched. The CDR3 reads CASSPGGTGNTGELFF. CDR3 nucleotides: TGTGCCAGCAGTCCAGGGGGAACAGGGAACACCGGGGAGCTGTTTTTT.

This chain connects TRBV9 to TRBJ1-4, with D maybe TRBD1 (5 bases). This CDR3 has 15 amino acids. Trimming took 3 bases from V and 0 from J, leaving 9 bases between them. Germline assignment: CDR1 SGDLS and CDR2 YYNGEE. This chain's CDR3 is CASSGDSATNEKLFF. The CDR3 DNA is TGTGCCAGCAGCGGCGACAGCGCAACTAATGAAAAACTGTTTTTT.

This clone came up a few times. The chain links TRBV6-5 to TRBJ1-2; D call uncertain. The CDR3 contains 14 residues. V was cut by 6 bases and J by 2 bases, with 13 bases left in between. Germline CDR1 reads MNHEY; CDR2 reads SVGAGI. The CDR3: CASRPSGRNYGYTF. The CDR3 nucleotides read TGTGCCAGCAGACCGAGCGGGCGGAACTATGGCTACACCTTC.

The V gene is TRBV4-1, the J gene TRBJ2-2; D might be TRBD1 (6 bases). Trimming removed 1 base from V and 4 bases from J, with 10 bases in between. Germline V gene sequence: CDR1 MGHRA, CDR2 YSYEKL. The CDR3 totals 15 residues. The CDR3 here is CASSQGKGGTGELFF. The CDR3 DNA is TGCGCCAGCAGCCAAGGGAAAGGGGGCACCGGGGAGCTGTTTTTT.

The rearrangement joins TRBV7-9 to TRBJ2-7; tentatively, D is TRBD1 (5 bases). V was cut by 5 bases and J by 2 bases, with 10 bases left in between. Germline V lookup: CDR1 SEHNR, CDR2 FQNEAQ (reference sequence). This CDR3 has 13 residues. The CDR3, as DNA: TGTGCCAGCAGCCAGGACACTACCTACGAGCAGTACTTC. This gives the protein CASSQDTTYEQYF.